This T cell receptor (beta chain) was sequenced for a study of blood T cell repertoires in COVID-19. Trimming shortened V by 3 bases and J by 3 bases, and 12 bases separated the two germline ends. This CDR3 contains 15 residues. Germline V gives CDR1 DFQATT, CDR2 SNEGSKA (reference sequence). In its sample, this clone was seen a few times. As handled by the study authors: Estimates of nucleated cell counts were drawn from the amplification of reference gene primers. Data came from immunoSEQ multiplex PCR; TCRdb stores just in-frame clones and leaves some out. V and J calls and clone size are given by that table; D and trimming were obtained from the DNA. The data show a few hundred thousand clones, approximately 88% seen once. Which cohort a participant joined came from the clinical history participants gave. Two negative PCRs, clearance, or symptom resolution characterized the recovered Cohort 3 donors.

V is TRBV20-1 and J is TRBJ2-6, with a possible D match to TRBD1 (6 bases). This receptor was identified in a woman in her thirties or forties who had recovered from COVID-19. The material sequenced was PBMCs or T cells enriched from blood (not recorded which). CDR3 nucleotides: TGCAGTGCTAGTGCCCAGGGGAATGGGGCCAACGTCCTGACTTTC. As protein: CSASAQGNGANVLTF.